Below, 21 T cell receptor beta chains from the same sample are listed, as sequenced in a study of blood T cell repertoires in COVID-19. Sequencing used immunoSEQ multiplex PCR; TCRdb keeps in-frame clones, though not all of them. The sample has about 230,000 clones; 85% to 90% are singletons. Sequencing input: peripheral blood. These receptor sequences come from a man aged 25 to 40 with COVID-19, enrolled during active disease.

V gene TRBV19 combines with J gene TRBJ2-2; tentatively, D is TRBD1 (7 bases). The CDR3 is 14 amino acids. Germline V lookup: CDR1 LNHDA, CDR2 SQIVND (reference sequence). Deletions cut 6 bases from V and 4 bases from J, with 12 bases between. CDR3 protein: CASRPQGGTGELFF. CDR3 DNA sequence: TGTGCCAGTAGGCCCCAGGGGGGCACCGGGGAGCTGTTTTTT. Full variable domain (remainder filled in from reference TRBV19 and TRBJ2-2): DGGITQSPKYLFRKEGQNVTLSCEQNLNHDAMYWYRQDPGQGLRLIYYSQIVNDFQKGDIAEGYSVSREKKESFPLTVTSAQKNPTAFYLCASRPQGGTGELFFGEGSRLTVL.

The chain's CDR3 is CASSLVGSLLTGLPEQYF. CDR3 nucleotides: TGTGCCAGCAGCTTAGTCGGAAGCCTTCTTACAGGGCTCCCCGAGCAGTACTTC. This chain uses TRBV7-2 with TRBJ2-7; D possibly corresponds to TRBD1 (6 bases). Trimming removed 1 base at V and 6 bases at J, with 25 bases between. This CDR3 is built from 18 residues. Germline CDR1 SGHTA, CDR2 FQGNSA.

A remark on this clone: This same CDR3 is encoded by further DNA sequences in the sample. The genes are TRBV7-9 and TRBJ1-1; D uncertain. This CDR3 comprises 12 residues. The ends were cut back, 1 base at V and 6 bases at J, with 6 bases in the middle. CDR1 is SEHNR, CDR2 FQNEAQ, per germline (reference sequence). This chain's CDR3 is CASSLGTPEAFF. The CDR3 DNA follows: TGTGCCAGCAGCTTAGGTACACCTGAAGCTTTCTTT.

The rearrangement links TRBV6-1 to TRBJ1-1; no definite D call. The CDR3 contains 14 residues. V lost 2 bases to trimming and J lost 6 bases, with 13 bases between them. The germline V gene has CDR1 MNHNS and CDR2 SASEGT. This chain's CDR3 is CASSEQNLVSEAFF. Written as DNA, the CDR3 is TGTGCCAGCAGTGAACAGAATCTTGTCTCTGAAGCTTTCTTT.

CDR3 in DNA: TGCGCCAGCAGCCAAGATTTCGCTAGCGGGCCGACCGGGGAGCTGTTTTTT. Translation gives CASSQDFASGPTGELFF. V and J are TRBV4-3 and TRBJ2-2; 8 nucleotides line up with TRBD2. V gave up 0 bases and J gave up 5 bases; unmatched junction bases: 8. CDR3 size: 17 residues. The germline gives CDR1 LGHNA, CDR2 YSLEER.

The chain has TRBV11-2 and TRBJ2-4; a weak D match, TRBD1 (6 bases). This CDR3 is 13 amino acids long. Trimming cost V 5 bases and J 5 bases, with 10 bases left between them. Germline-derived CDR1 and CDR2 are SGHAT and FQNNGV. CDR3 sequence: CASSLDRQNIQYF. CDR3 DNA: TGTGCCAGCAGCCTTGACAGGCAAAACATTCAGTACTTC.

Here the CDR3 reads CASSIASVIQYF. In DNA form, the CDR3 reads TGTGCCAGCAGCATCGCTAGCGTGATACAGTACTTC. This chain links TRBV11-2 with TRBJ2-7; D might be TRBD2 (6 bases). From germline, CDR1 is SGHAT and CDR2 FQNNGV. Trimming cost V 5 bases and J 10 bases, with 15 bases left between them. The CDR3 is made up of 12 amino acids. Full variable domain (remainder filled in from reference TRBV11-2 and TRBJ2-7): EAGVAQSPRYKIIEKRQSVAFWCNPISGHATLYWYQQILGQGPKLLIQFQNNGVVDDSQLPKDRFSAERLKGVDSTLKIQPAKLEDSAVYLCASSIASVIQYFGPGTRLTVT.

The chain employs TRBV7-2 and TRBJ1-1; D may be TRBD1 (6 bases). CDR3 size: 16 residues. V dropped 2 bases and J dropped 1 base, with 14 bases sitting between them. Germline loops: CDR1 SGHTA, CDR2 FQGNSA. CDR3 sequence (DNA): TGTGCCAGCAGCTTATTCGATAACAGGGCGAACACTGAAGCTTTCTTT. Translating gives CASSLFDNRANTEAFF.

This sequence joins TRBV19 and TRBJ1-2; no clear D. Germline V CDR1 and CDR2: LNHDA, SQIVND (reference sequence). This CDR3 is 13 amino acids long. The germline V and J ends were trimmed by 0 bases and 4 bases, with 6 bases remaining between them. Here the CDR3 reads CASSIDGFYGYTF. CDR3 in DNA: TGTGCCAGTAGTATAGACGGTTTCTATGGCTACACCTTC.

The chain carries TRBV21-1 and TRBJ1-6; TRBD1 is taken as the D call from the table, unchecked against the DNA. TRBV21-1 is shown as a pseudogene. The CDR3 has 16 amino acids. DNA of the CDR3: TGTGCCAGCAGCAAAGGGACAGGCTCCTATAATTCACCCCTCCACTTT. It translates to CASSKGTGSYNSPLHF.

This clone was detected a few times. The rearrangement uses TRBV7-2 and TRBJ1-6; no firm D call. Trimming shortened V by 2 bases and J by 3 bases, and 11 bases separated the two germline ends. The CDR3 is made up of 16 amino acids. The germline V gene encodes CDR1 SGHTA and CDR2 FQGNSA. CDR3 nucleotide sequence: TGTGCCAGCAGCTTAAGGCAGGTCGGCTATAATTCACCCCTCCACTTT. Amino acids: CASSLRQVGYNSPLHF. Based on the CDR3 plus reference TRBV7-2 and TRBJ1-6, the full variable domain is GAGVSQSPSNKVTEKGKDVELRCDPISGHTALYWYRQSLGQGLEFLIYFQGNSAPDKSGLPSDRFSAERTGGSVSTLTIQRTQQEDSAVYLCASSLRQVGYNSPLHFGNGTRLTVT.

J is TRBJ2-7 and V is TRBV7-2; no firm D call. Per germline, CDR1 SGHTA and CDR2 FQGNSA. V was shortened by 1 base and J by 6 bases, with 13 bases between the two germline ends. The CDR3 has 14 amino acids. The CDR3 is CASSLVIGGGEQYF. The CDR3, as DNA: TGTGCCAGCAGCTTAGTTATCGGTGGCGGCGAGCAGTACTTC.

The chain is built from TRBV12-5 and TRBJ1-1; 10 positions match TRBD1. V lost 4 bases, J lost 3 bases, and 2 bases stayed unmatched. In germline, CDR1 is LGHNT, CDR2 FRNRAP. The CDR3 has 14 amino acids. CDR3 DNA: TGTGCTAGTGGTTCCGGGACAGGGGACACTGAAGCTTTCTTT. Translation: CASGSGTGDTEAFF.

V and J are TRBV29-1 and TRBJ2-1, with 8 bases aligning to TRBD1. Per the germline V gene, CDR1 is SQVTM and CDR2 is ANQGSEA. The CDR3 length is 12 residues. The V segment lost 6 bases and the J segment 6 bases; nucleotides outside the gene matches: 4. CDR3 residues: CSVRQGINEQFF. CDR3 DNA: TGCAGCGTACGACAGGGGATCAATGAGCAGTTCTTC.

The chain combines TRBV7-9 with TRBJ2-1, with D perhaps TRBD2 (5 bases). The CDR3 spans 14 residues. Trimming cost V 5 bases and J 8 bases, with 16 bases left between them. Per germline, CDR1 SEHNR and CDR2 FQNEAQ (reference sequence). This chain's CDR3 is CASSPSRGWDEQFF. The CDR3, as DNA: TGTGCCAGCAGCCCTAGCCGCGGGTGGGATGAGCAGTTCTTC. The full variable domain, completed using reference TRBV7-9 and TRBJ2-1, is DTGVSQNPRHKITKRGQNVTFRCDPISEHNRLYWYRQTLGQGPEFLTYFQNEAQLEKSRLLSDRFSAERPKGSFSTLEIQRTEQGDSAMYLCASSPSRGWDEQFFGPGTRLTVL.

The chain combines TRBV14 with TRBJ1-5; tentative D call: TRBD1 (5 bases). This CDR3 is built from 15 residues. Germline V gene data show CDR1 as SGHDN and CDR2 as FVKESK. V was cut by 0 bases and J by 4 bases, with 10 bases left in between. CDR3 sequence reads: CASSQDAGRNQPQHF. CDR3 sequence (DNA): TGTGCCAGCAGCCAAGACGCAGGGCGTAATCAGCCCCAGCATTTT.

The J gene is TRBJ2-3, the V gene TRBV25-1, with 8 bases matching TRBD1. V trimming: 8 bases; J trimming: 3 bases; junction bases outside the gene matches: 7. The germline V gene encodes CDR1 MGHDK and CDR2 SYGVNS. The CDR3 is 14 residues long. CDR3 DNA sequence: TGTGCCAGCGGAGACAGGGGTAAAACAGATACGCAGTATTTT. It is translated as CASGDRGKTDTQYF.

The chain employs TRBV11-2 and TRBJ2-7; tentatively, D is TRBD1 (5 bases). There are 16 residues in the CDR3. Looked up from germline, CDR1 is SGHAT and CDR2 is FQNNGV. V was trimmed by 0 bases and J by 0 bases, leaving 12 bases between them. CDR3 coding DNA: TGTGCCAGCAGCTTAGAGTCCCAGGGCCTCTCCTACGAGCAGTACTTC. It encodes CASSLESQGLSYEQYF.

CDR3 DNA sequence: TGTGCCAGTACCATATCCCACAGAGGGGGCGACGAGCAGTACTTC. Translation gives CASTISHRGGDEQYF. The chain links TRBV19 to TRBJ2-7, with 7 bases that match TRBD1. The germline gives CDR1 LNHDA, CDR2 SQIVND (reference sequence). The CDR3 has 15 amino acids. The trim removed 7 bases at V and 5 bases at J, leaving 14 bases unmatched.

The CDR3 bases are TGCGCCAGCAGCTTGAAACAGGGGGACACTGAAGCTTTCTTT. This gives the protein CASSLKQGDTEAFF. This chain connects TRBV5-1 to TRBJ1-1, with 8 bases fitting TRBD1. The length of the CDR3 is 14 residues. Germline CDR1 SGHRS, CDR2 YFSETQ. With 1 base clipped from V and 3 bases from J, the junction kept 2 bases outside the gene matches.

The CDR3 region has the DNA TGTGCCAGCAGTTTCGCCAGGACAGGAGGCTACGAGCAGTACTTC. It codes for CASSFARTGGYEQYF. The chain uses TRBV6-2 or TRBV6-3 and TRBJ2-7, with 7 bases aligning to TRBD1. This CDR3 comprises 15 residues. The J segment lost 3 bases and the V segment lost 4 bases, leaving 9 bases of the junction unmatched. The germline gives CDR1 MNHEY, CDR2 SVGEGT.